The 10 T cell receptor beta chains reported below all come from one sample, sequenced in a study of sequential checkpoint blockade in melanoma. Clones were read by immunoSEQ multiplex PCR, and TCRdb kept only the in-frame ones, dropping some. The sample contains 5,500 to 7,500 clones, about 19% of which appear only once. Documented treatment: randomized to nivolumab then ipilimumab (arm A) or the reverse (arm B). Sample: tumor tissue (inferred from file names), taken from a patient given nivolumab and ipilimumab in sequence. These receptors all stem from a human donor with melanoma.

This clone was counted a few times. The J gene is TRBJ1-6, the V gene TRBV9, with a weak D call TRBD1 (6 bases). Germline assignment: CDR1 SGDLS and CDR2 YYNGEE. This CDR3 region has 18 residues. V dropped 4 bases and J dropped 6 bases, with 23 bases sitting between them. CDR3 bases: TGTGCCAGCAGCCCAAGAAGGGGGGGGGCGAATGGTAATTCACCCCTCCACTTT. The encoded protein is CASSPRRGGANGNSPLHF.

This clone ranks as medium-sized. This chain links TRBV11-3 with TRBJ1-4; the D gene is possibly TRBD1 (6 bases). CDR3 length equals 16 residues. V was trimmed by 6 bases and J by 2 bases, leaving 16 bases between them. Looked up from germline, CDR1 is SGHNT and CDR2 is YENEEA. This CDR3 is CASSTRQVPTNEKLFF. DNA of the CDR3: TGTGCCAGCAGTACCCGACAGGTTCCCACTAATGAAAAACTGTTTTTT.

This clone was recorded once. The V gene is TRBV15, the J gene TRBJ2-3, with 10 positions matching TRBD1. The length of the CDR3 is 15 residues. The V segment lost 8 bases and the J segment 5 bases; nucleotides outside the gene matches: 10. Germline V lookup: CDR1 LNHNV, CDR2 YYDKDF (reference sequence). The CDR3 coding sequence is TGTGCCACCGGTTCGGGACAGGGGCCTCTAGATACGCAGTATTTT. Its translation is CATGSGQGPLDTQYF.

This sequence joins TRBV6-8 and TRBJ1-4, with D perhaps TRBD1 (5 bases). Germline CDR1 MNHGY, CDR2 SAAAGT. Trimming took 7 bases from V and 4 from J, leaving 16 bases between them. This CDR3 has 15 residues. The CDR3 reads CASIWRDGFNEKLFF. CDR3 sequence (DNA): TGTGCCAGCATTTGGAGGGACGGATTTAATGAAAAACTGTTTTTT.

The chain couples TRBV2 to TRBJ2-2; perhaps TRBD1 as D (6 bases). Deletions cut 6 bases from V and 7 bases from J, with 21 bases between. The CDR3 loop spans 16 amino acids. CDR1 is SNHLY, CDR2 FYNNEI, per germline. The CDR3 region has the DNA TGTGCCAGCAGCCCAAACAGGGTTGTTAAGGGCGGGGAGCTGTTTTTT. Translated: CASSPNRVVKGGELFF.

V usage is TRBV19 and J usage is TRBJ2-3, with D tentatively TRBD1 (6 bases). The length of the CDR3 is 14 residues. CDR1 LNHDA and CDR2 SQIVND come from the germline V gene (reference sequence). Trimming stripped 7 bases from V and 2 bases from J, with 13 bases between. CDR3 in DNA: TGTGCCAGTAAGGGGGTGTATGACACAGATACGCAGTATTTT. The encoded protein is CASKGVYDTDTQYF.

The chain couples TRBV19 to TRBJ1-6; 9 nucleotides agree with TRBD1. V shed 6 bases and J 7 bases; nucleotides not matched to a gene: 7. Germline loops: CDR1 LNHDA, CDR2 SQIVND (reference sequence). CDR3 size: 15 residues. CDR3 residues: CASSPGTGFNSPLHF. The CDR3 DNA reads TGTGCCAGTAGCCCCGGGACAGGGTTCAATTCACCCCTCCACTTT.

In its sample, this clone ranks as medium-sized. The chain links TRBV4-1 to TRBJ2-7, with TRBD1 matching 7 bases. This CDR3 spans 15 amino acids. Germline values: CDR1 MGHRA, CDR2 YSYEKL. V lost 1 base and J lost 3; bases outside the gene matches: 6. The CDR3 loop reads CASSQGQGGFYEQYF. Here the CDR3 DNA reads TGCGCCAGCAGCCAAGGACAGGGCGGATTCTACGAGCAGTACTTC.

A few counts support this clone. This chain uses TRBV6-8 with TRBJ2-1, with a possible D match to TRBD1 (5 bases). CDR1 is MNHGY, CDR2 SAAAGT, per germline. Trimming pared 7 bases from V and 0 bases from J, leaving 13 bases between. The CDR3 runs 15 residues. CDR3 DNA sequence: TGTGCCAGCAATGGGGCAACGAACTCCTACAATGAGCAGTTCTTC. Its translation is CASNGATNSYNEQFF.

The sample holds a few counts of this clone. V is TRBV7-2 and J is TRBJ2-5, with 7 bases aligning to TRBD1. There are 15 residues in the CDR3. The germline V gene has CDR1 SGHTA and CDR2 FQGNSA. V was clipped by 5 bases and J by 1 base; unmatched bases: 7. CDR3 sequence (DNA): TGTGCCAGCAGCAAGGGACAGTTAGTCCAAGAGACCCAGTACTTC. Its translation is CASSKGQLVQETQYF. Complete variable domain (other parts from reference TRBV7-2 and TRBJ2-5): GAGVSQSPSNKVTEKGKDVELRCDPISGHTALYWYRQSLGQGLEFLIYFQGNSAPDKSGLPSDRFSAERTGGSVSTLTIQRTQQEDSAVYLCASSKGQLVQETQYFGPGTRLLVL.